Below are 3 T cell receptor beta chains sequenced from a single sample in a study of cytomegalovirus exposure and HLA in healthy donors. The PCR ran on 60 Vbeta and 13 Jbeta primers. Here immunoSEQ multiplex PCR was the method, and the copy in TCRdb shows in-frame clones only, minus some. The sample holds about 140,000 clones; more than 75% are singletons and the top ten take 3.1%. The sequenced sample was PBMCs. These receptors came from a female donor in good health and CMV-seronegative.

The chain carries TRBV5-1 and TRBJ2-7; TRBD2 matches 9 bases. Germline V gives CDR1 SGHRS, CDR2 YFSETQ. The V gene end was trimmed by 0 bases and the J gene end by 0 bases; junction bases not matched to a gene: 4. The CDR3 is 16 residues long. The DNA of the CDR3 is TGCGCCAGCAGCTTGGCTAGCGGGGTCAGCTCCTACGAGCAGTACTTC. Its protein is CASSLASGVSSYEQYF.

V and J are TRBV30 and TRBJ2-2; 16 nucleotides align to TRBD2. CDR1 and CDR2 (germline): GTSNPN, SVGIG (reference sequence). The CDR3 runs to 18 residues. Trimming took 1 base from V and 6 from J; bases not matched to a gene: 8. This chain's CDR3 is CAWSEGTSGRVGAGELFF. The CDR3 bases are TGTGCCTGGAGTGAAGGGACTAGCGGGAGGGTGGGCGCCGGGGAGCTGTTTTTT.

This chain links TRBV5-4 with TRBJ2-2, with TRBD1 matching 8 bases. CDR1 and CDR2 (germline): SGHNT, YYREEE (reference sequence). V trimming: 5 bases; J trimming: 4 bases; junction bases outside the gene matches: 7. There are 15 residues in the CDR3. This CDR3 reads CASRQDRVPTGELFF. CDR3 DNA: TGTGCCAGCAGACAGGACAGGGTCCCCACCGGGGAGCTGTTTTTT.